Presented here are 27 T cell receptor beta chains from one specimen sequenced in a study of blood T cell repertoires in COVID-19 (TCRdb year 2020). Library method: the immunoSEQ multiplex PCR assay. The source is immuneACCESS, and TCRdb retained only in-frame sequences with V and J called. Part of the clones is not carried over; for the studies checked, unresolved V genes explain less than half of this, and the remainder is unexplained. The sample has 25,000 or so clones on record, around 89% of them singletons. Together, the top ten hold 11% of the sample. What was sequenced was peripheral blood. The receptors here all came from a man between 65 and 79 years old with acute or convalescent COVID-19.

V and J are TRBV21-1 and TRBJ1-4; TRBD1, the D gene given by the table, was not confirmed from the DNA. TRBV21-1 has pseudogene status. CDR3 length: 18 amino acids. The CDR3 loop is CASSLAGQGIATNEKLFF. The CDR3 coding sequence is TGTGCCAGCAGCTTAGCGGGACAGGGGATTGCAACTAATGAAAAACTGTTTTTT.

The rearrangement uses TRBV28 and TRBJ2-1; D is unclear. The CDR3 is made up of 12 amino acids. Germline CDR1 and CDR2: MDHEN and SYDVKM. V dropped 5 bases and J dropped 3 bases, with 5 bases sitting between them. The DNA for the CDR3 is TGTGCCAGCAGTCTAATCTACAATGAGCAGTTCTTC. Translation: CASSLIYNEQFF. The full variable domain, in which reference TRBV28 and TRBJ2-1 provide the parts outside the CDR3, is DVKVTQSSRYLVKRTGEKVFLECVQDMDHENMFWYRQDPGLGLRLIYFSYDVKMKEKGDIPEGYSVSREKKERFSLILESASTNQTSMYLCASSLIYNEQFFGPGTRLTVL.

About this clone itself: A far bigger clonotype differs at one base, so this is likely a read error. This sample includes further DNA sequences coding for the same CDR3. The chain employs TRBV9 and TRBJ2-5; D might be TRBD2 (7 bases). Per the germline V gene, CDR1 is SGDLS and CDR2 is YYNGEE. This CDR3 has 15 amino acids. This chain's CDR3 is CARSGGGGPQETQYF. CDR3 nucleotide sequence: TGTGCCCGCAGCGGTGGGGGGGGGCCCCAAGAGACCCAGTACTTC.

The J gene is TRBJ2-7, the V gene TRBV27; 8 bases align to TRBD1. V lost 6 bases, J lost 4 bases, and 8 bases stayed unmatched. This CDR3 comprises 14 residues. Per germline, CDR1 MNHEY and CDR2 SMNVEV (reference sequence). CDR3 in amino acids: CASSWTGRQYEQYF. The CDR3 coding sequence is TGTGCCAGCAGCTGGACAGGGCGTCAGTACGAGCAGTACTTC.

The chain links TRBV6-2 or TRBV6-3 to TRBJ2-3; 11 positions match TRBD2. The CDR3 consists of 17 residues. Germline V lookup: CDR1 MNHEY, CDR2 SVGEGT. Unmatched junction bases numbered 12, after V lost 5 bases and J lost 5 bases. For the CDR3, the DNA is TGTGCCAGCAGTCTTGATAGCGGGAGGGCCCGGGGAGATACGCAGTATTTT. This translates into CASSLDSGRARGDTQYF.

The count of this clone is one. The rearrangement uses TRBV29-1 and TRBJ2-5; D remains unclear. The CDR3 covers 14 residues. The germline CDR1 and CDR2 sequences are SQVTM and ANQGSEA. Trimming took 6 bases from V and 1 from J, leaving 15 bases between them. The CDR3 DNA sequence: TGCAGCGTCGGCAGGTGGAAAGGCCAAGAGACCCAGTACTTC. Residues: CSVGRWKGQETQYF.

The chain is built from TRBV9 and TRBJ2-4; possibly TRBD2 for D (5 bases). The germline V and J ends were trimmed by 0 bases and 8 bases, with 12 bases remaining between them. Germline lookup yields CDR1 SGDLS and CDR2 YYNGEE. The CDR3 has 14 amino acids. The chain's CDR3 is CASSVAQDGDIQYF. The CDR3 DNA sequence: TGTGCCAGCAGCGTAGCCCAGGACGGGGACATTCAGTACTTC. Filled out from reference TRBV9 and TRBJ2-4, the complete variable domain reads DSGVTQTPKHLITATGQRVTLRCSPRSGDLSVYWYQQSLDQGLQFLIQYYNGEERAKGNILERFSAQQFPDLHSELNLSSLELGDSALYFCASSVAQDGDIQYFGAGTRLSVL.

V is TRBV2 and J is TRBJ1-2, with a tentative D call TRBD1 (6 bases). V was pared by 5 bases and J by 5 bases, with 15 bases between. This CDR3 has 14 amino acids. The V gene's germline CDR1 is SNHLY and CDR2 FYNNEI. The CDR3 region is CASSIQGLGYGYTF. The CDR3 DNA follows: TGTGCCAGCAGTATACAGGGTCTGGGTTATGGCTACACCTTC.

This clone is a singleton in its sample. V is TRBV28 and J is TRBJ2-5, with 10 nucleotides matching TRBD2. Germline V gene sequence: CDR1 MDHEN, CDR2 SYDVKM. V was clipped by 5 bases and J by 5 bases; unmatched bases: 5. This CDR3 comprises 14 residues. CDR3 in DNA: TGTGCCAGCAGTCCTCTAGCGGGAGCTGAGACCCAGTACTTC. This translates into CASSPLAGAETQYF.

This chain uses TRBV9 with TRBJ2-1, with TRBD2 as a possible D gene (5 bases). V shed 3 bases and J shed 3 bases, with 13 bases lying between them. The CDR3 covers 15 residues. CDR1 SGDLS and CDR2 YYNGEE come from the germline V gene. The CDR3, as DNA: TGTGCCAGCAGCGCCGAGGGCGGATACTACAATGAGCAGTTCTTC. Residues: CASSAEGGYYNEQFF.

This chain uses TRBV5-1 with TRBJ2-3, with D perhaps TRBD1 (6 bases). This CDR3 is built from 16 residues. Per the germline V gene, CDR1 is SGHRS and CDR2 is YFSETQ. Trimming removed 7 bases from V and 2 bases from J, with 20 bases in between. For the CDR3, the DNA is TGCGCCAGCGATCCTCTCCCGGACAGACACACAGATACGCAGTATTTT. Protein product: CASDPLPDRHTDTQYF.

This clone was counted a single time. The V and J genes are TRBV3-1 (or the pseudogene TRBV3-2) and TRBJ2-3; 7 nucleotides agree with TRBD2. Germline CDR1 reads LGHDT; CDR2 reads YNNKEL (reference sequence). V lost 6 bases and J lost 0; bases outside the gene matches: 3. The CDR3 spans 14 residues. CDR3 in amino acids: CASRNSGSTDTQYF. CDR3 nucleotide sequence: TGTGCCAGCAGAAATAGCGGGAGCACAGATACGCAGTATTTT.

V is TRBV9 and J is TRBJ2-3, with 9 bases matching TRBD1. After removal of 0 bases from V and 6 bases from J, the junction contained 2 bases not matched to a gene. The germline V gene encodes CDR1 SGDLS and CDR2 YYNGEE. The CDR3 contains 14 residues. CDR3 loop: CASSVADRGDTQYF. Written as DNA, the CDR3 is TGTGCCAGCAGCGTAGCGGACAGGGGTGATACGCAGTATTTT.

This chain joins TRBV3-1 (or the pseudogene TRBV3-2) and TRBJ2-3; 9 nucleotides align to TRBD2. CDR1 and CDR2 from the germline V gene are LGHDT and YNNKEL (reference sequence). J lost 2 bases, V lost 6 bases, and 6 bases had no gene match. This CDR3 spans 15 amino acids. CDR3 amino acids: CASRGLAGPTDTQYF. The CDR3 DNA reads TGTGCCAGCAGGGGGCTAGCGGGACCCACAGATACGCAGTATTTT.

This sequence joins TRBV11-1 and TRBJ2-2, with a tentative D call TRBD1 (6 bases). The CDR3 sequence is 16 residues long. Trimming took 1 base from V and 1 from J, leaving 10 bases between them. The V gene's germline CDR1 is SGHAT and CDR2 FQDESV (reference sequence). The CDR3 here is CASSLGKQGNTGELFF. As DNA, the CDR3 is TGTGCCAGCAGCTTAGGGAAACAGGGGAACACCGGGGAGCTGTTTTTT.

CDR3 nucleotide sequence: TGTGCCAGCAGCCACTGGACTGAGAACACTGAAGCTTTCTTT. Translating gives CASSHWTENTEAFF. The V gene is TRBV21-1, the J gene TRBJ1-1. TRBV21-1 is an annotated pseudogene. CDR3 length: 14 residues.

This chain connects TRBV7-8 to TRBJ2-3; the match to TRBD2 covers 9 bases. This CDR3 is 14 amino acids long. The germline CDR1 and CDR2 sequences are SGHVS and FQNEAQ. J was trimmed by 6 bases and V by 2 bases; bases with no gene match: 3. In DNA form, the CDR3 reads TGTGCCAGCAGCTTACTAGCGGGGCCGGATACGCAGTATTTT. Its protein product is CASSLLAGPDTQYF.

The V call is TRBV27, the J call TRBJ1-6; D gene unclear. V lost 3 bases, J lost 3 bases, and 9 bases lay in between. Germline V gene lookup returns CDR1 MNHEY and CDR2 SMNVEV (reference sequence). The CDR3 length is 15 residues. CDR3 DNA sequence: TGTGCCAGCAGTTTGGAGGGATACTATAATTCACCCCTCCACTTT. Translated, it gives CASSLEGYYNSPLHF.

This sequence joins TRBV4-2 and TRBJ1-4; a weak D match, TRBD1 (6 bases). The CDR3 has 16 amino acids. Trimming removed 4 bases from V and 3 bases from J, with 15 bases in between. Germline V gene sequence: CDR1 LGHNA, CDR2 YNFKEQ. The DNA of the CDR3 is TGTGCCAGCAGCCCTCCCCCCCGGACAGCTAATGAAAAACTGTTTTTT. This gives the protein CASSPPPRTANEKLFF.

The chain uses TRBV7-9 and TRBJ1-2, with D perhaps TRBD1 (5 bases). V lost 2 bases and J lost 6, with 13 bases in between. Germline assignment: CDR1 SEHNR and CDR2 FQNEAQ (reference sequence). CDR3 size: 14 residues. The CDR3 sequence: CASSLTVQGDGYTF. The DNA for the CDR3 is TGTGCCAGCAGCTTAACCGTCCAGGGTGATGGCTACACCTTC. The full variable domain, its missing parts supplied by reference TRBV7-9 and TRBJ1-2, is DTGVSQNPRHKITKRGQNVTFRCDPISEHNRLYWYRQTLGQGPEFLTYFQNEAQLEKSRLLSDRFSAERPKGSFSTLEIQRTEQGDSAMYLCASSLTVQGDGYTFGSGTRLTVV.

This chain uses TRBV5-1 with TRBJ1-4; 10 bases are a match to TRBD1. The germline V gene encodes CDR1 SGHRS and CDR2 YFSETQ. Germline trimming cut 4 bases from V and 4 bases from J; bases unmatched to any gene: 1. This CDR3 has 14 amino acids. Written as DNA, the CDR3 is TGCGCCAGCAGCCGGGACAGGGGTAATGAAAAACTGTTTTTT. Translated, it gives CASSRDRGNEKLFF.

The rearrangement uses TRBV7-6 and TRBJ1-4, with D possibly being TRBD1 (6 bases). Germline CDR1 SGHVS, CDR2 FNYEAQ. The CDR3 is 15 amino acids. Deletions cut 4 bases from V and 7 bases from J, with 16 bases between. CDR3 nucleotides: TGTGCCAGCAGCTCCTACAGGGATCTCGGTGAAAAACTGTTTTTT. Translated, it gives CASSSYRDLGEKLFF.

This clone has a single count. The CDR3 bases are TGTGCCAGCAGCCTGGGGACAGGATCCTATGGCTACACCTTC. Translation gives CASSLGTGSYGYTF. The gene calls are TRBV7-2 and TRBJ1-2, with 8 bases matching TRBD1. CDR1 SGHTA and CDR2 FQGNSA come from the germline V gene. This CDR3 has 14 residues. V dropped 5 bases and J dropped 4; count of bases not matched to a gene: 6.

The V gene is TRBV6-5, the J gene TRBJ2-1; 8 positions match TRBD1. CDR3 length: 15 residues. J gave up 0 bases and V 6 bases, and 4 bases lay outside the gene matches. Germline assignment: CDR1 MNHEY and CDR2 SVGAGI. CDR3 bases: TGTGCCAGCAGGCCGGACAGGGACTCCTACAATGAGCAGTTCTTC. Translation gives CASRPDRDSYNEQFF.

This chain joins TRBV28 and TRBJ2-6; 9 nucleotides agree with TRBD1. Germline V gene sequence: CDR1 MDHEN, CDR2 SYDVKM. J lost 2 bases, V lost 3 bases, and 8 bases had no gene match. CDR3 length: 18 amino acids. The CDR3: CASSFNPGQGAGANVLTF. The DNA for the CDR3 is TGTGCCAGCAGTTTCAACCCGGGACAGGGAGCTGGGGCCAACGTCCTGACTTTC.

The chain recombines TRBV7-2 with TRBJ2-1; D unclear. CDR3 length equals 15 residues. The V end lost 2 bases, the J end lost 3 bases, and 11 bases lay between the germline ends. Per the germline V gene, CDR1 is SGHTA and CDR2 is FQGNSA. This CDR3 is CASSLRQSLYNEQFF. CDR3 DNA: TGTGCCAGCAGCTTACGCCAGTCCCTCTACAATGAGCAGTTCTTC. The full variable domain, its missing parts supplied by reference TRBV7-2 and TRBJ2-1, is GAGVSQSPSNKVTEKGKDVELRCDPISGHTALYWYRQSLGQGLEFLIYFQGNSAPDKSGLPSDRFSAERTGGSVSTLTIQRTQQEDSAVYLCASSLRQSLYNEQFFGPGTRLTVL.

This clone was counted only a few times. The chain has TRBV29-1 and TRBJ2-2; TRBD2 matches at 9 bases. CDR3 length equals 15 residues. Germline V gives CDR1 SQVTM, CDR2 ANQGSEA. Germline trimming cut 0 bases from V and 3 bases from J; bases unmatched to any gene: 2. CDR3 in DNA: TGCAGCGTTGAAGATCGCGGGAGGGACACCGGGGAGCTGTTTTTT. Its translation is CSVEDRGRDTGELFF.